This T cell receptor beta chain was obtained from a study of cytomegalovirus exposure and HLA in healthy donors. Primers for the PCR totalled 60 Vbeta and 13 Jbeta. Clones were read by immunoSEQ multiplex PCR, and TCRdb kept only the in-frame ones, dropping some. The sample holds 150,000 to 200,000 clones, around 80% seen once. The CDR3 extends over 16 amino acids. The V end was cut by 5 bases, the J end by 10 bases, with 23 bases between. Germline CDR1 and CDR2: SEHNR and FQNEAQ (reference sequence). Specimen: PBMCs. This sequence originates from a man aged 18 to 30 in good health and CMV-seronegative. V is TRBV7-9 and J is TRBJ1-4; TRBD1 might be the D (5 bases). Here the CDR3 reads CASSPPGGVGRGKLFF. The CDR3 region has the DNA TGTGCCAGCAGCCCCCCTGGGGGAGTTGGGAGGGGAAAACTGTTTTTT.